This T cell receptor beta chain was retrieved from a study of CD8 T cell repertoires and HIV-1 epitope variants. Study-level information: Each of Twenty-five Gag and Nef epitope peptides stimulated a separate culture.

Regarding this clone: Antigen unknown.

TCRdb's copy holds only in-frame clones and misses some; the assay was immunoSEQ multiplex PCR. The sample carries about 90,000 clones, more than 65% recorded once. V was pared by 5 bases and J by 5 bases, with 10 bases of the junction left unmatched. The CDR3 has 15 amino acids. The germline CDR1 and CDR2 sequences are SEHNR and FQNEAQ (reference sequence). Study observations and caveats: The TAALDMSHF plasma variant had no responses, unlike KF9 (about 5 clonotypes) and HW9 (one).

This sequence joins TRBV7-9 and TRBJ1-2; 8 nucleotides align to TRBD1. Input material: uncultured baseline CD8+ T cells from peripheral blood mononuclear cells (PBMCs). This TCR was sampled from a male donor with HIV. The CDR3 coding sequence is TGTGCCAGCAGCCCCGGACAGGGCGGCTGGTATGGCTACACCTTC. It is translated as CASSPGQGGWYGYTF. Drawing the rest from reference TRBV7-9 and TRBJ1-2, the complete variable domain is DTGVSQNPRHKITKRGQNVTFRCDPISEHNRLYWYRQTLGQGPEFLTYFQNEAQLEKSRLLSDRFSAERPKGSFSTLEIQRTEQGDSAMYLCASSPGQGGWYGYTFGSGTRLTVV.